This section outlines one TCR beta chain sequence together with its context. Its antigen is currently unknown. Repertoires were generated with immunoSEQ multiplex PCR, while TCRdb's copy carries only in-frame clones and drops some. The sample consists of some 81,000 clones, roughly 88% of them appearing once. CDR1 and CDR2 from the germline V gene are SEHNR and FQNEAQ (reference sequence). This CDR3 has 15 amino acids. Between the trimmed V and J ends, which lost 5 bases and 6 bases, there was a span of 16 bases. This sample was taken from a study of T cell responses to AZD1222 COVID-19 vaccine. Overall study results and limits: Seropositivity was recorded at baseline in only 6 or 7 AZD1222 recipients. Repertoire sampling occurred only after the peak T cell response.

This clonotype originated in an adult who received the AZD1222 COVID-19 vaccine. The sample was peripheral blood, taken 28 days after the second AZD1222 dose. This chain uses TRBV7-9 with TRBJ1-4; no firm D call. In nucleotides, the CDR3 is TGTGCCAGCAGCCCAGGTCCAACACGGGATGAAAAACTGTTTTTT. Its protein is CASSPGPTRDEKLFF.